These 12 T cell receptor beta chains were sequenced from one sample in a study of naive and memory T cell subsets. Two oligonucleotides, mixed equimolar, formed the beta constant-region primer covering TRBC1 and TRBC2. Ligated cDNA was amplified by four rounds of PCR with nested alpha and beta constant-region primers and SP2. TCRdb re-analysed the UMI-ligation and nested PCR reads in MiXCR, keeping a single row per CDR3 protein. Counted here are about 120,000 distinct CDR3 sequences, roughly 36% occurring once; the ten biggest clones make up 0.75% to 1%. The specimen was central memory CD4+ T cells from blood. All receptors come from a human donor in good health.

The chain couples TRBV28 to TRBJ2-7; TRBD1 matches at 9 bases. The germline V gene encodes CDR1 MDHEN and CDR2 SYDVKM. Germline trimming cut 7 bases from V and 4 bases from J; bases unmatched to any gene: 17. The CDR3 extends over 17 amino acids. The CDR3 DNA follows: TGTGCCAGCACACCCTATACCGGGACAGGGATTATTTACGAGCAGTACTTC. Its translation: CASTPYTGTGIIYEQYF.

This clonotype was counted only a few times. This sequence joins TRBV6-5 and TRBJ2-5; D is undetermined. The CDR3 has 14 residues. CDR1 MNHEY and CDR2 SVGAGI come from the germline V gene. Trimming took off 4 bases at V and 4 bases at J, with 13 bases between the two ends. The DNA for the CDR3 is TGTGCCAGCAGTTCTCACGTGCGGCGAGAGACCCAGTACTTC. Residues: CASSSHVRRETQYF.

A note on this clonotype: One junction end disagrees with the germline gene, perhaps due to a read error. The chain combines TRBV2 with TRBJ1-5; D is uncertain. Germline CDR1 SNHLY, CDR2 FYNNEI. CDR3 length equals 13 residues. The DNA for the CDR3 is TGTGCCAACAGTCGGATCGGGAATCAGCCCCAGCATTTT. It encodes CANSRIGNQPQHF. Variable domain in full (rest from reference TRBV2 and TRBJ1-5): EPEVTQTPSHQVTQMGQEVILRCVPISNHLYFYWYRQILGQKVEFLVSFYNNEISEKSEIFDDQFSVERPDGSNFTLKIRSTKLEDSAMYFCANSRIGNQPQHFGDGTRLSIL.

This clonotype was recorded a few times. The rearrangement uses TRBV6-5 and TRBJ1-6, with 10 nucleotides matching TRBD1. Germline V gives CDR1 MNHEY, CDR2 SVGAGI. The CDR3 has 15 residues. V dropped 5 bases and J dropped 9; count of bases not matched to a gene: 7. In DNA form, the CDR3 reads TGTGCCAGCAGTACCGGGACAGGGGCCTTTTCACCCCTCCACTTT. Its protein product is CASSTGTGAFSPLHF.

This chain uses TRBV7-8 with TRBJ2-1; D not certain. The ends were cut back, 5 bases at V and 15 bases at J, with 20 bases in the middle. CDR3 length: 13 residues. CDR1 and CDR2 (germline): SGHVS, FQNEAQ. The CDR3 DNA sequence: TGTGCCAGCAGCCCGCCACCATGGAACTGGGTGTTCTTC. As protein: CASSPPPWNWVFF.

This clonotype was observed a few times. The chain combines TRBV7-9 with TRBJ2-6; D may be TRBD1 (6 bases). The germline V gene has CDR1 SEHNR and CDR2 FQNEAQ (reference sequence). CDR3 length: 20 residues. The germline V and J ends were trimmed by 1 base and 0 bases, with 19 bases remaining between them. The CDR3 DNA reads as TGTGCCAGCAGCTTAGGGCTGGGGACACAGCCAAACTCTGGGGCCAACGTCCTGACTTTC. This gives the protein CASSLGLGTQPNSGANVLTF.

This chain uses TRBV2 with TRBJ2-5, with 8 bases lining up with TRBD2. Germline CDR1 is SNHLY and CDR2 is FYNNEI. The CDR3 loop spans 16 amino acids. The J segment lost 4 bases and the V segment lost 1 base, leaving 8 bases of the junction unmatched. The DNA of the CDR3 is TGTGCCAGCAGTGAAGATGGCGGGGGGCGCGGAGAGACCCAGTACTTC. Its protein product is CASSEDGGGRGETQYF.

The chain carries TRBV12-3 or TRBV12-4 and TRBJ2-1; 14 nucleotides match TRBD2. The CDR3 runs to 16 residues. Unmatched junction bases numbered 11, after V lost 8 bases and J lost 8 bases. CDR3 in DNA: TGTGCCAGCGGTTCTGGGGGACTAGCGGGAGTGCATGAGCAGTTCTTC. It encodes CASGSGGLAGVHEQFF.

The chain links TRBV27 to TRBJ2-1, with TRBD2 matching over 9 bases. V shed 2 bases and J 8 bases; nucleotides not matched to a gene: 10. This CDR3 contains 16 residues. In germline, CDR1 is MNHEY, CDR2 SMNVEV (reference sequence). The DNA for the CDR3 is TGTGCCAGCAGTTTACTCACTAGCGGGTATGGGTATGAGCAGTTCTTC. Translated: CASSLLTSGYGYEQFF.

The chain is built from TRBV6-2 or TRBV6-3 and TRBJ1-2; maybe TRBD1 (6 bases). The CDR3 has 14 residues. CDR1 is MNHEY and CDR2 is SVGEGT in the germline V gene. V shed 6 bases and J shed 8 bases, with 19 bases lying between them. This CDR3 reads CASRTGTLNRGYTF. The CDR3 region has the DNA TGTGCCAGCAGAACCGGGACACTCAATCGCGGCTACACCTTC.

CDR3 sequence (DNA): TGCAGTGCTAGAGCGGGGCCAGTGAACACTGAAGCTTTCTTT. Translated, it gives CSARAGPVNTEAFF. The chain links TRBV20-1 to TRBJ1-1, with TRBD1 as a possible D gene (5 bases). The CDR3 contains 14 residues. V was clipped by 1 base and J by 0 bases, with 9 bases between them. CDR1 is DFQATT, CDR2 SNEGSKA, per germline (reference sequence).

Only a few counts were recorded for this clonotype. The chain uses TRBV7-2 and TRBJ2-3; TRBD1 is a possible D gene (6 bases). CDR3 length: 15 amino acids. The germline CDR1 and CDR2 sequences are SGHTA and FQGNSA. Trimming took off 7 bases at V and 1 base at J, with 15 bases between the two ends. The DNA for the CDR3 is TGTGCCAGCACCCCAGGGGCATGGGGCACAGATACGCAGTATTTT. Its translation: CASTPGAWGTDTQYF.